This TCR beta chain appears in the sequencing data of a study of cytomegalovirus exposure and HLA in healthy donors. It was with 60 Vbeta and 13 Jbeta primers that the PCR ran. Only in-frame clones appear in the TCRdb table, and some are missing; sequencing was by immunoSEQ multiplex PCR. The profile shows roughly 58,000 clones, 75% to 90% of them singletons. This clone has just one count. The CDR3 spans 16 residues. Germline V CDR1 and CDR2: MDHEN, SYDVKM. Unmatched junction bases numbered 9, after V lost 5 bases and J lost 8 bases. The sample consisted of PBMCs. The TCR comes from a woman aged 40 to 50 in good health and CMV-seronegative. This chain connects TRBV28 to TRBJ2-4; 13 bases map to TRBD2. The CDR3 spells CASSTSGRAIIDIQYF. The DNA for the CDR3 is TGTGCCAGCAGTACTAGCGGGAGGGCCATAATAGACATTCAGTACTTC.